This T cell receptor (beta chain) emerged from a study of blood T cell repertoires in COVID-19. Whole-study context: Researchers got acute and convalescent COVID-19 samples from the United States, Italy and Spain. The cDNA or gDNA used as material had been derived from T cells, B-cell-depleted T cells, or PBMCs.

The authors' processing: Reference gene primer amplification in the assay estimated nucleated cell counts. Assay: immunoSEQ multiplex PCR; the TCRdb copy retains only in-frame clones and omits some. D and trimming were read from the DNA, whereas the V and J calls and clone size are those reported in that table. The table lists some 56,000 clones, about 91% of them singletons. The Seattle patients, enrolled during active infection, were followed longitudinally. Sequencing was done on a sample of peripheral blood. This TCR came from a woman aged 55 to 70 with COVID-19, enrolled during active disease.

The CDR3 region is CASSDSGAMNTEAFF. CDR3 DNA sequence: TGTGCCAGCAGTGACTCAGGAGCCATGAACACTGAAGCTTTCTTT. This chain joins TRBV6-4 and TRBJ1-1; no clear D gene. V dropped 0 bases and J dropped 0 bases, with 8 bases sitting between them. The CDR3 has 15 residues. Germline V gene sequence: CDR1 MRHNA, CDR2 SNTAGT.